The clone carrying this T cell receptor (beta chain) was counted between two and nine times. The data stem from a study of read filtering for tumor transcriptome and immune sequencing. The library was built from roughly 400 ng RNA with molecular barcoded adaptors for alpha/delta and beta/gamma chains. TCRdb analysed the reads with MiXCR anew, one entry per CDR3 protein. The sample has about 60,000 distinct CDR3 sequences, roughly 13% seen once; the top ten hold around 43%. The ends were cut back, 1 base at V and 0 bases at J, with 6 bases in the middle. CDR3 size: 14 residues. Germline loops: CDR1 MGHRA, CDR2 YSYEKL.

V and J are TRBV4-1 and TRBJ1-2; the D is unclear. The sample was a population of CD138-negative cells sorted from bone marrow. This clonotype originated in a donor over 35 with multiple myeloma. The CDR3 loop is CASSQGAANYGYTF. The CDR3 DNA sequence: TGCGCCAGCAGCCAAGGCGCGGCTAACTATGGCTACACCTTC.